The clone carrying this T cell receptor beta chain came up a few times. The antigen is undetermined. The data were obtained in a study of identical twins. General study findings and limits: There were fewer insertions in abundant cord blood beta clonotypes, but memory repertoires showed no such pattern. Out-of-frame alpha sequences shared by twins were enriched for low generation probability.

MiXCR, run by TCRdb on the 5' RACE reads, gives a single entry per CDR3 protein. Of 500,000 to 600,000 distinct CDR3 sequences in the sample, about 20% were seen once. The CDR3 spans 15 residues. V was shortened by 1 base and J by 4 bases, with 12 bases between the two germline ends. Germline V gene data show CDR1 as LNHNV and CDR2 as YYDKDF (reference sequence). In addition, the sample was reused for a study of T cells expressing NK-cell markers.

The chain is built from TRBV15 and TRBJ2-3; TRBD1 might be the D (5 bases). This TCR derives from a woman aged 18-29 years in good health. Sequenced sample: CD4+ T cells sorted from blood. The CDR3 spells CATSRVQGSPDTQYF. In DNA, the CDR3 is TGTGCCACCAGCAGAGTTCAGGGATCCCCAGATACGCAGTATTTT.